This paragraph covers one T cell receptor (beta chain) sequence. Antigen unknown. The PCR used 60 Vbeta and 13 Jbeta primers. Clones were read by immunoSEQ multiplex PCR, and TCRdb kept only the in-frame ones, dropping some. Among over 80,000 clones listed, 73% were seen once. This specimen comes from a study of cytomegalovirus exposure and HLA in healthy donors. Study summary: For the roughly 390 genotyped donors, 75% to 90% fell within the Caucasian-associated ancestry cluster. Study-wide results and limits: Excluded were some V segments that proved indistinguishable, including TRBV6-2 and TRBV6-3. Earlier analysis looked at TCR beta V segments, and most were productive about 87% or about 30% of the time. Information on immune exposure was restricted to one variable (CMV serostatus).

V dropped 5 bases and J dropped 7 bases, with 21 bases sitting between them. Germline V gives CDR1 GTSNPN, CDR2 SVGIG (reference sequence). CDR3 length equals 16 residues. Sequencing input: PBMCs. The rearrangement links TRBV30 to TRBJ1-6; perhaps TRBD1 as D (6 bases). The sequence was obtained from a man between 35 and 55 years old in good health and CMV-seronegative. The CDR3 DNA follows: TGTGCCTGGGGGGACATGACGGGGCTCCAGAATTCACCCCTCCACTTT. It codes for CAWGDMTGLQNSPLHF. The full variable domain, with the rest looked up from reference TRBV30 and TRBJ1-6, is SQTIHQWPATLVQPVGSPLSLECTVEGTSNPNLYWYRQAAGRGLQLLFYSVGIGQISSEVPQNLSASRPQDRQFILSSKKLLLSDSGFYLCAWGDMTGLQNSPLHFGNGTRLTVT.